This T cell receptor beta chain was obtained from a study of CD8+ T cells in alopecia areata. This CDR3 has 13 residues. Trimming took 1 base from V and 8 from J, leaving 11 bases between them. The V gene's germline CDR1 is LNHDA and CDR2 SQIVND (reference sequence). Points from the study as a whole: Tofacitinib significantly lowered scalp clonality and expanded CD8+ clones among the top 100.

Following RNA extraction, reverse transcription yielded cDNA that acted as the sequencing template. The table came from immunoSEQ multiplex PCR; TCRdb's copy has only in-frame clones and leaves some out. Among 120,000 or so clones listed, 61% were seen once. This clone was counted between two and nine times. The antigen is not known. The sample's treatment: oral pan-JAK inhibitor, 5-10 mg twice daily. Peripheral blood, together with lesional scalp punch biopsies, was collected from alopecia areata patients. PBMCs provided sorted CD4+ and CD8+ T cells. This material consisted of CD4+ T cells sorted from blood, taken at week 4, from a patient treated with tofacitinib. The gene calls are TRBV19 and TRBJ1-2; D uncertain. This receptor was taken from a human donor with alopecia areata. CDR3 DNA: TGTGCCAGTAGTATAGGACGGAGGAAAGGCTACACCTTC. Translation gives CASSIGRRKGYTF. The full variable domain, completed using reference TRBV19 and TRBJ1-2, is DGGITQSPKYLFRKEGQNVTLSCEQNLNHDAMYWYRQDPGQGLRLIYYSQIVNDFQKGDIAEGYSVSREKKESFPLTVTSAQKNPTAFYLCASSIGRRKGYTFGSGTRLTVV.